These T cell receptor beta chains were read from a single sample in a study of T cell responses to AZD1222 COVID-19 vaccine. The data were produced by immunoSEQ multiplex PCR, yet TCRdb's version contains in-frame clones alone and is incomplete. The sample holds almost 50,000 clones, roughly three quarters seen once. Specimen: peripheral blood, collected on day 0 of MenACWY control vaccination. The receptors derive from an adult in good health. CDR3s include the opening cysteine and the closing phenylalanine or tryptophan. A D gene is named only where the DNA matches it firmly. The size of a clone is reported for some rows only, either as once, few or many, or as a class for expanded clones.

CDR3	DNA	D	V	J	size
CASSQSTAGSGNTIYF	TGTGCCAGCAGCCAATCCACCGCTGGCTCTGGAAACACCATATATTTT	-	TRBV11-2	TRBJ1-3	-
CATSREKDRVYEQYF	TGTGCCACCAGCAGAGAAAAAGACAGGGTGTACGAGCAGTACTTC	TRBD1	TRBV15	TRBJ2-7	-
CASSPSGGASYEQYF	TGTGCCAGCTCACCCAGCGGGGGCGCCAGTTACGAGCAGTACTTC	TRBD2	TRBV18	TRBJ2-7	-
CASSLMLTGGGGQPQHF	TGTGCCAGCAGTTTAATGCTAACAGGGGGCGGAGGTCAGCCCCAGCATTTT	TRBD1	TRBV28	TRBJ1-5	-
CASRRTSEETQYF	TGTGCCAGCAGAAGGACTAGCGAAGAGACCCAGTACTTC	TRBD2	TRBV12-3/TRBV12-4	TRBJ2-5	few
CASNGRSNTEAFF	TGTGCCAGCAATGGGAGGTCGAACACTGAAGCTTTCTTT	-	TRBV6-5	TRBJ1-1	once
CASSPDTGNQPQHF	TGTGCCAGCAGTCCCGACACTGGCAATCAGCCCCAGCATTTT	-	TRBV6-5	TRBJ1-5	few
CASSDRQSSYNEQFF	TGCGCCAGCAGTGACAGGCAGAGCTCCTACAATGAGCAGTTCTTC	-	TRBV10-2	TRBJ2-1	-
CASTPGNQPQHF	TGTGCCAGCACCCCAGGCAATCAGCCCCAGCATTTT	-	TRBV12-3/TRBV12-4	TRBJ1-5	-
CASRQGPGNTIYF	TGTGCCAGCAGACAGGGACCCGGAAACACCATATATTTT	-	TRBV9	TRBJ1-3	-
CASSVTGTSYNEQFF	TGTGCCAGCAGCGTAACAGGGACCTCCTACAATGAGCAGTTCTTC	-	TRBV7-3	TRBJ2-1	-
CASSDQGTNEKLFF	TGCGCCAGCAGTGATCAGGGAACTAATGAAAAACTGTTTTTT	-	TRBV10-2	TRBJ1-4	-
CAWSVSSDTQYF	TGTGCCTGGAGTGTCTCGTCAGATACGCAGTATTTT	-	TRBV30	TRBJ2-3	-
CASTVTGANVLTF	TGTGCCAGCACTGTTACTGGGGCCAACGTCCTGACTTTC	-	TRBV12-3/TRBV12-4	TRBJ2-6	-
CASSPQTGGEQPQHF	TGTGCCAGCAGTCCGCAGACAGGGGGTGAGCAGCCCCAGCATTTT	TRBD1	TRBV28	TRBJ1-5	-
CASISRGTGELFF	TGTGCCAGTATCAGCCGGGGCACCGGGGAGCTGTTTTTT	-	TRBV19	TRBJ2-2	-
CASSLAEGIQETQYF	TGTGCCAGCAGCTTAGCGGAAGGAATCCAGGAGACCCAGTACTTC	-	TRBV7-9	TRBJ2-5	-
CATSRQRGYEKLFF	TGTGCCACGTCGCGGCAGCGAGGGTATGAAAAACTGTTTTTT	-	TRBV19	TRBJ1-4	few
CASSPMDGWRTEAFF	TGTGCCAGCAGCCCTATGGACGGATGGCGGACTGAAGCTTTCTTT	-	TRBV7-8	TRBJ1-1	-
CASSEAWTAHQETQYF	TGTGCCAGCAGTGAAGCGTGGACAGCGCACCAAGAGACCCAGTACTTC	-	TRBV6-1	TRBJ2-5	-
CASSQVPGQSGANVLTF	TGTGCCAGCAGCCAAGTCCCGGGACAGTCTGGGGCCAACGTCCTGACTTTC	TRBD1	TRBV3-1/TRBV3-2	TRBJ2-6	-
CASSQEATETYQPQHF	TGCGCCAGCAGCCAAGAAGCGACGGAGACTTATCAGCCCCAGCATTTT	-	TRBV4-1	TRBJ1-5	-
CASSLGRVNTEAFF	TGTGCCAGCAGTTTAGGTCGGGTGAACACTGAAGCTTTCTTT	-	TRBV28	TRBJ1-1	-
CATSRAGGFDTEAFF	TGTGCCACCAGCAGAGCTGGGGGCTTCGACACTGAAGCTTTCTTT	-	TRBV15	TRBJ1-1	-
CASSAGQSPGTDTQYF	TGTGCCAGCAGCGCTGGACAGTCCCCGGGCACAGATACGCAGTATTTT	-	TRBV5-4	TRBJ2-3	few
CASRFDRAETQYF	TGTGCCAGCAGATTCGACAGGGCTGAGACCCAGTACTTC	TRBD1	TRBV5-6	TRBJ2-5	-
CASTPGPQANYGYTF	TGTGCCAGCACCCCCGGCCCCCAAGCTAACTATGGCTACACCTTC	-	TRBV6-6	TRBJ1-2	-
CASSGLGQTSSYNSPLHF	TGTGCCAGCAGTGGCCTGGGACAGACGAGCTCCTATAATTCACCCCTCCACTTT	TRBD1	TRBV6-1	TRBJ1-6	-
CASSESGGKMEYF	TGTGCCAGCAGTGAATCGGGCGGGAAAATGGAGTACTTC	-	TRBV25-1	TRBJ2-7	few
CATSPLFGYTF	TGTGCCACCAGTCCCTTGTTCGGCTACACCTTC	-	TRBV30	TRBJ1-2	-